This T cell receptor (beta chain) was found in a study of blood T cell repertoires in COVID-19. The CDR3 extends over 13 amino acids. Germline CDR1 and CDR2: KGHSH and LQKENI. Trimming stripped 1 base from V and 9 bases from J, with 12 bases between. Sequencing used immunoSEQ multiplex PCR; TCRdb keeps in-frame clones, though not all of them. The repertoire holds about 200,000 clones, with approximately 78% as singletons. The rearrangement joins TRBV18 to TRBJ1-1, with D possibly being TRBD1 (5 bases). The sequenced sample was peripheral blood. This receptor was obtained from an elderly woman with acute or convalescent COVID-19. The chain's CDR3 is CASSPQGQGKAFF. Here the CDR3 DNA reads TGTGCCAGCTCACCACAGGGGCAGGGTAAAGCTTTCTTT. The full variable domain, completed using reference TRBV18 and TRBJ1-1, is NAGVMQNPRHLVRRRGQEARLRCSPMKGHSHVYWYRQLPEEGLKFMVYLQKENIIDESGMPKERFSAEFPKEGPSILRIQQVVRGDSAAYFCASSPQGQGKAFFGQGTRLTVV.